This is a list of T cell receptor beta chains from one sample in a study of cytomegalovirus exposure and HLA in healthy donors. Libraries were prepared by immunoSEQ multiplex PCR; TCRdb keeps only in-frame clonotypes and omits some of them. This sample has about 190,000 clones, with around 86% found just once. The sequenced sample was PBMCs. The source is a woman between 18 and 29 years old in good health and CMV-seronegative. The CDR3 runs from the conserved cysteine through the conserved F or W. A D gene is named only where the DNA matches it firmly. Clone size is not always given. Where it is, it says once, few, many or a class for expanded clones.

clone_size,d_call,j_call,v_call,cdr3_nt,cdr3_aa
NA,TRBD1,TRBJ2-1,TRBV5-1,TGCGCCAGCAGCTTGGGCAGGGGGTATAGCAATGAGCAGTTCTTC,CASSLGRGYSNEQFF
NA,NA,TRBJ2-4,TRBV15,TGTGCCACCACCCACCCGGGAGCGGACATTCAGTACTTC,CATTHPGADIQYF
NA,NA,TRBJ1-2,TRBV19,TGTGCCAGTAGGACAGCAAACTATGGCTACACCTTC,CASRTANYGYTF
NA,NA,TRBJ2-5,TRBV2,TGTGCCAGCAGTGGGGTCGGCAGGGCGGAGGAGACCCAGTACTTC,CASSGVGRAEETQYF
NA,NA,TRBJ1-5,TRBV30,TGTGCCTGGAGTCAAGACTCCCACGCGGCTCAGCCCCAGCATTTT,CAWSQDSHAAQPQHF
NA,TRBD2,TRBJ2-3,TRBV25-1,TGTGCCAGCAGTTGGTACCTAGCGGGGGCCAACTATGATACGCAGTATTTT,CASSWYLAGANYDTQYF
NA,NA,TRBJ1-5,TRBV27,TGTGCCAGCAGTTTAACTGGGGGCCCTTCTTCTCAGCCCCAGCATTTT,CASSLTGGPSSQPQHF
once,TRBD1,TRBJ2-7,TRBV2,TGTGCCAGCAGCGGCAGCCCAACAGGGGGCGAGCGCTACGAGCAGTACTTC,CASSGSPTGGERYEQYF
NA,NA,TRBJ1-1,TRBV4-1,TGCGCCAGCAGCCAGGGCTCTGAAGCTTTCTTT,CASSQGSEAFF
NA,NA,TRBJ2-1,TRBV18,TGTGCCAGCTCACCATCGAGGGACGGGAGAGGGTATGAGCAGTTCTTC,CASSPSRDGRGYEQFF
NA,TRBD1,TRBJ1-4,TRBV30,TGTGCCTGGGAAAAAACTACAGGGGTATTTAATGAAAAACTGTTTTTT,CAWEKTTGVFNEKLFF
NA,NA,TRBJ1-1,TRBV2,TGTGCCAGCAGTGGGAGCAGGGCGGTCACTGAAGCTTTCTTT,CASSGSRAVTEAFF
NA,NA,TRBJ2-3,TRBV4-1,TGCGCCAGCAGCCAAGAAGTAGCGGTACTCACAGATACGCAGTATTTT,CASSQEVAVLTDTQYF
NA,NA,TRBJ1-2,TRBV11-2,TGTGCCAGCAGCTTAGATCCCGGGGGCTACACCTTC,CASSLDPGGYTF
few,TRBD1,TRBJ1-1,TRBV30,TGTGCCTGGAGTGCCCAGGGGGCCACTGAAGCTTTCTTT,CAWSAQGATEAFF
NA,NA,TRBJ2-7,TRBV7-8,TGTGCCAGCAGGCAAACTGGACTCAGCTACGAGCAGTACTTC,CASRQTGLSYEQYF
NA,NA,TRBJ2-7,TRBV6-5,TGTGCCAGCAGTCCGGGAGTTCACGAGCAGTACTTC,CASSPGVHEQYF
NA,TRBD1,TRBJ1-5,TRBV7-6,TGTGCCAGCAGCTTAGGCTTAGGGACAGGGCGCAATCAGCCCCAGCATTTT,CASSLGLGTGRNQPQHF
NA,TRBD1,TRBJ2-1,TRBV11-2,TGTGCCAGCAGCCCAGGGGGTAAGAATGAGCAGTTCTTC,CASSPGGKNEQFF
NA,NA,TRBJ2-1,TRBV18,TGTGCCAGCTCGAAACCGGGAGCATCCTACAATGAGCAGTTCTTC,CASSKPGASYNEQFF
NA,TRBD1,TRBJ1-2,TRBV19,TGTGCCAGTAGTACACCGGGACAGGACTATGGCTACACCTTC,CASSTPGQDYGYTF
NA,NA,TRBJ1-3,TRBV5-1,TGCGCCAGCAGCTTGTCCACGAGCTCTGGAAACACCATATATTTT,CASSLSTSSGNTIYF
once,NA,TRBJ1-2,TRBV6-1,TGTGCCAGCAGGGGGGGAGCGGTGGAGGGCTACACCTTC,CASRGGAVEGYTF
NA,TRBD2,TRBJ2-5,TRBV9,TGTGCCAGCAGCGTGAGCGGGACCAATCAAGAGACCCAGTACTTC,CASSVSGTNQETQYF
NA,TRBD1,TRBJ1-2,TRBV12-5,TGTGCTAGTGGTTTGGTACAGGGACAGGGGGCTAATGGCTACACCTTC,CASGLVQGQGANGYTF
NA,TRBD2,TRBJ2-1,TRBV27,TGTGCCAGCACCCTACGGGCTAGCGGGAATCGAGGCAATGAGCAGTTCTTC,CASTLRASGNRGNEQFF
NA,NA,TRBJ2-1,TRBV18,TGTGCCAGCTCACCAAGTGTTAGGCAGGGTAAGGGTAATGAGCAGTTCTTC,CASSPSVRQGKGNEQFF
few,TRBD1,TRBJ2-2,TRBV5-1,TGCGCCAGCAGCTTGGCCGCGCAGGGGGCCGGGGAGCTGTTTTTT,CASSLAAQGAGELFF
NA,NA,TRBJ2-1,TRBV6-1,TGTGCCAGCAGTGATGGGGACTCGTACAATGAGCAGTTCTTC,CASSDGDSYNEQFF
NA,NA,TRBJ2-7,TRBV25-1,TGTGCCAGCAGTGAAACGGGACTCTTCTCCTACGAGCAGTACTTC,CASSETGLFSYEQYF
once,TRBD1,TRBJ1-2,TRBV29-1,TGCAGCGTTGACCAGACAGGGGCTGACTATGGCTACACCTTC,CSVDQTGADYGYTF
NA,NA,TRBJ2-1,TRBV2,TGTGCCAGCCCTGCGGGCTCCTACAATGAGCAGTTCTTC,CASPAGSYNEQFF
once,TRBD1,TRBJ2-3,TRBV6-4,TGTGCCAGCAGCCAGGACAGGGGGCGCGCAGATACGCAGTATTTT,CASSQDRGRADTQYF
NA,NA,TRBJ1-5,TRBV27,TGTGCCAGCAGTAAGCTAGGCAATCAGCCCCAGCATTTT,CASSKLGNQPQHF
NA,TRBD2,TRBJ2-1,TRBV5-6,TGTGCCAGCAGCTTGGCCTCTAGCGGGGGTTACAATGAGCAGTTCTTC,CASSLASSGGYNEQFF
NA,TRBD2,TRBJ2-7,TRBV30,TGTGCCTGGAACACTAGCGGGGGCCGGAGAGGGCAGTACTTC,CAWNTSGGRRGQYF
NA,NA,TRBJ2-7,TRBV29-1,TGCAGCGTTGAAGCTCCCCTATGGAAACTCTCGGGCTACGAGCAGTACTTC,CSVEAPLWKLSGYEQYF
NA,TRBD2,TRBJ2-3,TRBV4-2,TGTGCCAGCAGCCAAGATTCGGCGGAGCGGGGGGCCGGGATAGATACGCAGTATTTT,CASSQDSAERGAGIDTQYF
NA,NA,TRBJ1-1,TRBV9,TGTGCCAGCAGCGTAGCTTTCAACACTGAAGCTTTCTTT,CASSVAFNTEAFF
NA,TRBD1,TRBJ2-2,TRBV29-1,TGCAGCGGCGGACAGGGGGATCCCGGGGAGCTGTTTTTT,CSGGQGDPGELFF
NA,TRBD1,TRBJ1-2,TRBV12-5,TGTGCTAGTGGTTTGGTACCCGACAGGGTAAACTATGGCTACACCTTC,CASGLVPDRVNYGYTF
NA,NA,TRBJ2-1,TRBV5-4,TGTGCCAGCAGCTCCCCGGACAGCTACAATGAGCAGTTCTTC,CASSSPDSYNEQFF
once,TRBD1,TRBJ1-1,TRBV5-8,TGTGCCAGCAGATCCCAGGACAGGGGATTTATGAACACTGAAGCTTTCTTT,CASRSQDRGFMNTEAFF
NA,TRBD2,TRBJ2-5,TRBV11-2,TGTGCCAGCAGCTTAGGTCGTTTGGTAGCGGGGGGGCGGGAGACCCAGTACTTC,CASSLGRLVAGGRETQYF
NA,NA,TRBJ2-5,TRBV10-3,TGTGCCATCAGTGATAGGGGCGGGATGGAGACAGAGACCCAGTACTTC,CAISDRGGMETETQYF
NA,NA,TRBJ1-1,TRBV10-1,TGCGCCAGCAGTGACCCAGGGCAGGGTGGCACTGAAGCTTTCTTT,CASSDPGQGGTEAFF